The clone carrying this T cell receptor (beta chain) was detected a few times. This CDR3 is 13 amino acids long. V was clipped by 10 bases and J by 5 bases, with 15 bases between them. From germline, CDR1 is MDHEN and CDR2 SYDVKM. Vbeta (60) and Jbeta (13) primers were used in the PCR. Only in-frame clones appear in the TCRdb table, and some are missing; sequencing was by immunoSEQ multiplex PCR. The table shows about 140,000 clones, with roughly 79% occurring only once. The data belong to a study of cytomegalovirus exposure and HLA in healthy donors. Source material: PBMCs. V is TRBV28 and J is TRBJ1-5; the D gene is possibly TRBD1 (6 bases). This clonotype originated in a man between 25 and 39 years old in good health and CMV-seropositive. The chain's CDR3 is CATEGHQDQPQHF. CDR3 DNA: TGTGCCACCGAGGGACATCAAGATCAGCCCCAGCATTTT.